The 15 T cell receptor beta chains below were found in one sample sequenced in a study of shared clonotypes between healthy human individuals. Here immunoSEQ multiplex PCR was the method, and the copy in TCRdb shows in-frame clones only, minus some. The data show approximately 2,200,000 clones, about 92% seen once. Terminally differentiated effector memory CD45RA+ cells were excluded by CCR7 positive selection of CD45RO-negative cells. The sequenced sample consisted of naive CD8+ T cells from PBMCs. The receptors shown here come from a man in his late teens or twenties in good health. Some clones in this sample may be carry-over from other donors' samples.

The chain uses TRBV27 and TRBJ2-1, with D possibly matching TRBD2 (6 bases). From germline, CDR1 is MNHEY and CDR2 SMNVEV (reference sequence). V was pared by 2 bases and J by 9 bases, with 17 bases between. The CDR3 is made up of 15 amino acids. The CDR3 region has the DNA TGTGCCAGCAGTTTAGAGGTCGCGGGATCCGTTGAGCAGTTCTTC. It is translated as CASSLEVAGSVEQFF.

As concerns this clone: Other DNA sequences within the sample encode an identical CDR3. The chain employs TRBV27 and TRBJ2-1; the D is unclear. V was clipped by 0 bases and J by 4 bases, with 7 bases between them. Germline V lookup: CDR1 MNHEY, CDR2 SMNVEV (reference sequence). The CDR3 runs 14 residues. CDR3 bases: TGTGCCAGCAGTTTATCGAGCGCATACAATGAGCAGTTCTTC. Amino acids: CASSLSSAYNEQFF.

The count of this clone is one. The V and J genes are TRBV5-1 and TRBJ1-1, with D unclear. The CDR3 is made up of 15 amino acids. CDR1 and CDR2 (germline): SGHRS, YFSETQ. With 0 bases removed from V and 2 bases from J, the gap between germline ends came to 11 bases. The CDR3: CASSLGVPINTEAFF. The CDR3 DNA reads TGCGCCAGCAGCTTGGGAGTCCCGATTAACACTGAAGCTTTCTTT.

Notes on this clone: Other DNA sequences from this sample encode an identical CDR3 as well. The V call is TRBV5-1, the J call TRBJ2-2; D uncertain. Germline values: CDR1 SGHRS, CDR2 YFSETQ. Trimming stripped 4 bases from V and 3 bases from J, with 7 bases between. CDR3 length: 13 amino acids. The CDR3 DNA is TGCGCCAGCAGCCCCCCCGACACCGGGGAGCTGTTTTTT. Protein: CASSPPDTGELFF. Drawing the rest from reference TRBV5-1 and TRBJ2-2, the complete variable domain is KAGVTQTPRYLIKTRGQQVTLSCSPISGHRSVSWYQQTPGQGLQFLFEYFSETQRNKGNFPGRFSGRQFSNSRSEMNVSTLELGDSALYLCASSPPDTGELFFGEGSRLTVL.

V usage is TRBV29-1 and J usage is TRBJ2-2; possibly TRBD1 for D (6 bases). The germline V and J ends were trimmed by 5 bases and 1 base, with 17 bases remaining between them. The length of the CDR3 is 16 residues. Germline V lookup: CDR1 SQVTM, CDR2 ANQGSEA. The CDR3 DNA reads as TGCAGCGTTCTCGTTGGGGACAATGGGAACACCGGGGAGCTGTTTTTT. This translates into CSVLVGDNGNTGELFF.

The chain carries TRBV12-5 and TRBJ1-1, with a weak D call TRBD1 (5 bases). From germline, CDR1 is LGHNT and CDR2 FRNRAP. The CDR3 spans 12 residues. The V end lost 0 bases, the J end lost 7 bases, and 6 bases lay between the germline ends. The CDR3 DNA follows: TGTGCTAGTGGTTTGGTGAGGGGTGAAGCTTTCTTT. Its protein is CASGLVRGEAFF.

The chain is built from TRBV14 and TRBJ2-3, with TRBD2 matching 13 bases. Looked up from germline, CDR1 is SGHDN and CDR2 is FVKESK. The length of the CDR3 is 17 residues. After removal of 2 bases from V and 6 bases from J, the junction contained 8 bases not matched to a gene. The CDR3 nucleotides are TGTGCCAGCAGCCAAAAGGGACTAGCGGGAATACGGGATACGCAGTATTTT. This codes for CASSQKGLAGIRDTQYF.

The rearrangement joins TRBV7-9 to TRBJ2-5; no clear D gene. Germline V gene data show CDR1 as SEHNR and CDR2 as FQNEAQ (reference sequence). The ends were cut back, 1 base at V and 2 bases at J, with 11 bases in the middle. The length of the CDR3 is 15 residues. CDR3 DNA sequence: TGTGCCAGCAGCTTAGGGTATAGCAGACAAGAGACCCAGTACTTC. Translating it yields CASSLGYSRQETQYF.

This chain uses TRBV5-1 with TRBJ2-3; D is perhaps TRBD1 (7 bases). V was cut by 5 bases and J by 2 bases, with 12 bases left in between. The CDR3 totals 14 residues. Germline-derived CDR1 and CDR2 are SGHRS and YFSETQ. The CDR3 spells CASRGGQNTDTQYF. The CDR3 nucleotides read TGCGCCAGCAGGGGGGGACAGAACACAGATACGCAGTATTTT.

The chain uses TRBV7-9 and TRBJ2-3, with 8 bases identical to TRBD2. The germline V gene has CDR1 SEHNR and CDR2 FQNEAQ (reference sequence). The CDR3 is 15 amino acids. V gave up 5 bases and J gave up 4 bases; unmatched junction bases: 8. The CDR3 reads CASSPVSGGADTQYF. CDR3 sequence (DNA): TGTGCCAGCAGCCCAGTCTCGGGGGGGGCAGATACGCAGTATTTT.

CDR3 sequence reads: CAISEPGLAGPNEQFF. In DNA form, the CDR3 reads TGTGCCATCAGTGAGCCGGGACTAGCGGGACCCAATGAGCAGTTCTTC. J is TRBJ2-1 and V is TRBV10-3; 13 bases are a match to TRBD2. Germline trimming cut 2 bases from V and 6 bases from J; bases unmatched to any gene: 4. This CDR3 spans 16 amino acids. The germline V gene encodes CDR1 ENHRY and CDR2 SYGVKD.

This clone was seen a handful of times. This chain connects TRBV28 to TRBJ1-1, with D hard to call. V was trimmed by 8 bases and J by 1 base, leaving 11 bases between them. Germline CDR1 is MDHEN and CDR2 is SYDVKM. The CDR3 is made up of 13 amino acids. CDR3 sequence (DNA): TGTGCCAGCGGCTTGACCCCGAACACTGAAGCTTTCTTT. This gives the protein CASGLTPNTEAFF.

This clone was seen once. CDR3 protein: CAWSPPGSSDEQYF. In DNA, the CDR3 is TGTGCCTGGAGTCCACCCGGGAGCAGCGACGAGCAGTACTTC. The V and J genes are TRBV30 and TRBJ2-7, with a weak D call TRBD2 (6 bases). The CDR3 has 14 amino acids. Germline-derived CDR1 and CDR2 are GTSNPN and SVGIG (reference sequence). V lost 2 bases, J lost 5 bases, and 16 bases lay in between.

The chain has TRBV5-6 and TRBJ2-1; 8 bases align to TRBD2. The germline V gene has CDR1 SGHDT and CDR2 YYEEEE. V shed 4 bases and J 3 bases; nucleotides not matched to a gene: 12. There are 17 residues in the CDR3. CDR3 nucleotide sequence: TGTGCCAGCAGCCCGGAGGGACTAGGCCCTAACTACAATGAGCAGTTCTTC. Protein: CASSPEGLGPNYNEQFF.

CDR3 sequence reads: CASTRQGPFGTF. The CDR3 nucleotides are TGTGCCAGTACCCGACAGGGACCCTTCGGCACCTTC. The rearrangement links TRBV19 to TRBJ1-2, with TRBD1 matching over 7 bases. The CDR3 length is 12 residues. Trimming at V came to 7 bases and at J to 13 bases, leaving 12 bases not matched to a gene. CDR1 and CDR2 (germline): LNHDA, SQIVND (reference sequence).